This TCR beta chain was documented in a study of blood T cells in healthy people across ages. Next came a second PCR, run for about 6 to 11 cycles, which used a sample-barcoded 5' primer along with a J-beta primer mix. Via MiXCR, TCRdb re-called the 5' RACE reads, giving one row per CDR3 protein. The data show roughly 1,500,000 distinct CDR3 sequences, about 35% seen once. The germline V gene has CDR1 ENHRY and CDR2 SYGVKD. The J segment lost 7 bases and the V segment lost 4 bases, leaving 7 bases of the junction unmatched. The CDR3 consists of 16 residues. Per-sample yields of isolated PBMCs were at least 6 million. This clonotype was seen more than once but under ten times.

The V gene is TRBV10-3, the J gene TRBJ1-4; 12 bases agree with TRBD1. Sequencing was carried out using blood. The sequence was obtained from a woman under 40 in good health. The DNA for the CDR3 is TGTGCCATCAGTGCCCCGGGACAGGGGGCTCGTGAAAAACTGTTTTTT. This codes for CAISAPGQGAREKLFF.